This T cell receptor beta chain originates from a study of cytomegalovirus exposure and HLA in healthy donors. Overall study context: Genotyping of 400 or so donors showed that around 86% belonged to the Caucasian-associated ancestry cluster. General observations from the study: HLA-A and HLA-B allele assignments for most subjects were reportedly predicted accurately using TCR beta sequences.

Of note for this clone: What it recognizes is unknown.

The PCR was carried out with 60 Vbeta primers and 13 Jbeta primers. TCRdb's copy holds only in-frame clones and misses some; the assay was immunoSEQ multiplex PCR. The table records 100,000 to 150,000 clones, around four fifths of them present only once. This CDR3 spans 13 amino acids. Trimming stripped 6 bases from V and 6 bases from J, with 9 bases between. Germline V CDR1 and CDR2: MDHEN, SYDVKM. Input material: PBMCs. The V call is TRBV28, the J call TRBJ1-6, with a possible D match to TRBD1 (5 bases). The origin of this receptor is a man aged 30-40 years in good health and CMV-seropositive. CDR3 sequence reads: CASSSQGNSPLHF. DNA of the CDR3: TGTGCCAGCAGCTCCCAGGGTAATTCACCCCTCCACTTT.